This entry describes one T cell receptor beta chain. Its antigen is currently unknown. The record originates from a study of T cell responses to AZD1222 COVID-19 vaccine. Trimming stripped 3 bases from V and 0 bases from J, with 10 bases between. The CDR3 contains 15 residues. From germline, CDR1 is SNHLY and CDR2 FYNNEI. Overall study results and limits: Among spike-specific TCRs, nearly half reportedly target unmutated variant regions. It should be noted that donors were predominantly white British and more often female, and clonal diversity was possibly underestimated. Along spike, vaccine-associated CD4 TCRs were found throughout, with dominance at 160-218 and 743-854.

Profiled with immunoSEQ multiplex PCR; TCRdb holds only in-frame clones, not every one. The sample lists 150,000 to 180,000 clones; around nine tenths were seen once. J is TRBJ2-3 and V is TRBV2; a possible D gene is TRBD2 (5 bases). Material: peripheral blood, obtained on day 0 of AZD1222 vaccination. This clonotype was obtained from an adult in good health. Here the CDR3 reads CASSDAGPSTDTQYF. CDR3 nucleotides: TGTGCCAGCAGTGATGCGGGTCCTAGCACAGATACGCAGTATTTT.